Listed below are T cell receptor beta chains from one sample, sequenced in a study of cytomegalovirus exposure and HLA in healthy donors. Profiling relied on immunoSEQ multiplex PCR, and the TCRdb table lists in-frame clones only, not all of them. The top ten clones hold 1.3% of a sample with over 200,000 clones, under 90% of them seen once. The sequencing input was PBMCs. Receptor source: a human donor in good health. Each CDR3 is given with its conserved first and last residue. The D gene is left open where the match is weak. Clone size is not always given. Where it is, it says once, few, many or a class for expanded clones.

V gene: TRBV7-3; J gene: TRBJ2-7; clone size: few; D gene: TRBD2; CDR3 protein: CASSYTGTSGYEQYF; CDR3 DNA: TGTGCCAGCAGCTATACCGGGACTAGCGGTTACGAGCAGTACTTC
V gene: TRBV18; J gene: TRBJ2-1; clone size: NA; D gene: NA; CDR3 protein: CASSPPTGGGDNEQFF; CDR3 DNA: TGTGCCAGCTCACCACCCACCGGAGGGGGGGACAATGAGCAGTTCTTC
V gene: TRBV4-1; J gene: TRBJ2-1; clone size: NA; D gene: NA; CDR3 protein: CASSQVVGVSYNEQFF; CDR3 DNA: TGCGCCAGCAGCCAAGTTGTCGGGGTTTCCTACAATGAGCAGTTCTTC
V gene: TRBV6-1; J gene: TRBJ2-2; clone size: NA; D gene: NA; CDR3 protein: CASTPRGPDTGELFF; CDR3 DNA: TGTGCCAGCACCCCCCGAGGGCCGGACACCGGGGAGCTGTTTTTT
V gene: TRBV7-9; J gene: TRBJ1-2; clone size: NA; D gene: NA; CDR3 protein: CASSLALGGLGSGYTF; CDR3 DNA: TGTGCCAGCAGCTTAGCGCTGGGGGGACTAGGGAGCGGCTACACCTTC
V gene: TRBV25-1; J gene: TRBJ2-1; clone size: once; D gene: TRBD2; CDR3 protein: CASSEYNGRADNEQFF; CDR3 DNA: TGTGCCAGCAGTGAATATAACGGGAGGGCCGACAATGAGCAGTTCTTC
V gene: TRBV28; J gene: TRBJ2-7; clone size: NA; D gene: NA; CDR3 protein: CASSVAHEQYF; CDR3 DNA: TGTGCCAGCTCCGTAGCGCACGAGCAGTACTTC
V gene: TRBV19; J gene: TRBJ2-3; clone size: NA; D gene: TRBD2; CDR3 protein: CASSGTSGRATQYF; CDR3 DNA: TGTGCCAGTAGTGGGACTAGCGGGAGAGCTACGCAGTATTTT
V gene: TRBV14; J gene: TRBJ2-1; clone size: NA; D gene: TRBD2; CDR3 protein: CASSPRTSGGAFF; CDR3 DNA: TGTGCCAGCAGCCCAAGGACTAGCGGAGGGGCGTTCTTC
V gene: TRBV6-5; J gene: TRBJ2-7; clone size: NA; D gene: TRBD1; CDR3 protein: CASSYQGAREQYF; CDR3 DNA: TGTGCCAGCAGCTACCAGGGGGCGAGGGAGCAGTACTTC
V gene: TRBV9; J gene: TRBJ2-7; clone size: NA; D gene: TRBD2; CDR3 protein: CASSVVPAGEKGEQYF; CDR3 DNA: TGTGCCAGCAGCGTAGTTCCAGCGGGAGAAAAGGGCGAGCAGTACTTC
V gene: TRBV5-1; J gene: TRBJ1-3; clone size: few; D gene: NA; CDR3 protein: CASSLEAQGTPGNTIYF; CDR3 DNA: TGCGCCAGCAGCTTGGAAGCTCAGGGGACCCCTGGAAACACCATATATTTT